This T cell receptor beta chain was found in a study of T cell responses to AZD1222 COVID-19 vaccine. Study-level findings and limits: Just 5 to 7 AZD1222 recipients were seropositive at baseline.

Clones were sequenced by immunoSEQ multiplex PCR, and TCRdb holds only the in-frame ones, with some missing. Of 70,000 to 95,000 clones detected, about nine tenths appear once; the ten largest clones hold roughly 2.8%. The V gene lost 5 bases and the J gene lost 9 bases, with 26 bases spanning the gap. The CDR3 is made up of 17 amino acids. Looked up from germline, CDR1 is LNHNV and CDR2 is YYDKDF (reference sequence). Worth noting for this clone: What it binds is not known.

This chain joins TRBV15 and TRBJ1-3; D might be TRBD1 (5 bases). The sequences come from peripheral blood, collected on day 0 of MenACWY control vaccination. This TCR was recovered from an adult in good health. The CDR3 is CATSGPLGREEGGTIYF. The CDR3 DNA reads TGTGCCACCAGCGGCCCCCTGGGCAGGGAGGAAGGAGGCACCATATATTTT. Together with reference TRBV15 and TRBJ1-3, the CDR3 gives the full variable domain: DAMVIQNPRYQVTQFGKPVTLSCSQTLNHNVMYWYQQKSSQAPKLLFHYYDKDFNNEADTPDNFQSRRPNTSFCFLDIRSPGLGDTAMYLCATSGPLGREEGGTIYFGEGSWLTVV.